This T cell receptor (beta chain) appears in the sequencing data of a study of shared clonotypes between healthy human individuals. Background on the study: Each donor had three CD4 naive, three CD4 memory, two CD8 naive and one CD8 memory plate. Study-level results: Of the naive CD4 clonotypes, approximately 5% were shared across a few donors.

Germline trimming cut 0 bases from V and 4 bases from J; bases unmatched to any gene: 6. This CDR3 spans 16 amino acids. From germline, CDR1 is KGHSH and CDR2 LQKENI. Genomic DNA of each subset was evenly split across several immunoSEQ plates. Under the authors' procedure: As immunoSEQ supplied junction-only sequences (without quality scores), filtering differed. Profiling relied on immunoSEQ multiplex PCR, and the TCRdb table lists in-frame clones only, not all of them. The V and J calls and clone size are taken from that table; D and trimming were inferred from the DNA. This table has millions of clones, 85% to 95% appearing once. A remark on this clone: Its matching antigen is unknown.

Material: naive CD4+ T cells sorted from blood. Subset of the sample: CD45RA+ positively selected. The chain couples TRBV18 to TRBJ2-3; 8 bases agree with TRBD2. This receptor was obtained from a man younger than 30 in good health. DNA for the CDR3: TGTGCCAGCTCACCACCGGGCGGGACTAGATCAGATACGCAGTATTTT. Translated, it gives CASSPPGGTRSDTQYF.